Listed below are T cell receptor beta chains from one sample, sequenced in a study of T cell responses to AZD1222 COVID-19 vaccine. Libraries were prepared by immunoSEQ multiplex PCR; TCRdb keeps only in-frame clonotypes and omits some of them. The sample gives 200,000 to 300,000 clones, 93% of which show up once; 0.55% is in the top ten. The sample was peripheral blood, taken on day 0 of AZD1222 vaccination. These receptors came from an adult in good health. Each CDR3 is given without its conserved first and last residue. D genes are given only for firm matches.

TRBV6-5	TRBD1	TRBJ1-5	ASRPTGFSNQPQH
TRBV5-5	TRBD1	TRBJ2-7	ASSWGQAAGEQY
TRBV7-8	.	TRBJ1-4	ASSPRGATNEKLF
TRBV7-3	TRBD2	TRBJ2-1	ASSLAGGPYNEQF
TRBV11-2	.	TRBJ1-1	ASSFRTSDLYTEAF
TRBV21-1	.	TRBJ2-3	ASSNQRMAGGPWSTDTQY
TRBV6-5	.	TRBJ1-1	ASSYWEGLNTEAF
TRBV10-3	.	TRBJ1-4	AISEVGGKEKLF
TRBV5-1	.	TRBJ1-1	ASSWSVETEAF
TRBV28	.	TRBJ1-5	ASSRRFSNQPQH
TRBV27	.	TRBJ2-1	ASSPGDYYNEQF
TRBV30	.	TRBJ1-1	AWSRTANTEAF
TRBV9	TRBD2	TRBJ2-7	ASSVASGSWDEQY
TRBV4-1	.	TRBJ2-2	ASSQEHSASTGELF
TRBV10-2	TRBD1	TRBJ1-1	ASRPGTGTEAF
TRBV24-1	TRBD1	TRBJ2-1	ATSDQDRDNEQF
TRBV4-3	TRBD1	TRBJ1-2	ASSPQWQGEYGYT
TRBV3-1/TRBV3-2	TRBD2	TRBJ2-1	ASSGGGGGNEQF
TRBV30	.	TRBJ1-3	AWSVYPGNTIY
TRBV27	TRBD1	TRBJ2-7	ASSTDRGGHEQY
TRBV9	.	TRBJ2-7	ASSPRLSSYEQY
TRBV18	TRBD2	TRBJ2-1	ASSPPIAGLAYTEQF
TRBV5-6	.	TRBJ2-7	ASRPTGVSYEQY
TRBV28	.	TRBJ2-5	ASRPGAVTQTQY
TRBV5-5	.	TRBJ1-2	ASSLGQVDYGYT
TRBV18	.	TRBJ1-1	ASSPNGGTEAF
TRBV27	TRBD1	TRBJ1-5	ASSSGTGGAGQPQH
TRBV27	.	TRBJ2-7	ASFRTATSYEQY
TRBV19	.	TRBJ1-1	ASSPPYSMNTEAF
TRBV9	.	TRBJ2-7	ASSVEGLMFSEQY
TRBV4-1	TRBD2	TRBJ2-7	ASSHYPRGVGEQY
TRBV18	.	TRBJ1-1	ASSPFDRLNTEAF
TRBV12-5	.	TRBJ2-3	ASGVVGENTQY
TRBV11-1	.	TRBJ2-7	ASSVGQRTNLYEQY
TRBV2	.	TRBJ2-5	ASSGGTETQY
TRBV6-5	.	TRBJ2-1	ASGSTIYEQF
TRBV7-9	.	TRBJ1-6	ASSLARTGRTNSPLH
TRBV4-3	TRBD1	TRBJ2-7	ASSQGATGVSYEQY
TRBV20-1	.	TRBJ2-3	SANEGTSTDTQY
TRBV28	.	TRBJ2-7	ASSPSSYEQY
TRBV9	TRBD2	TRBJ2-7	ASSTGASGRLSYEQY
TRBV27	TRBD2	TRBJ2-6	ASSSIAGAGANVLT
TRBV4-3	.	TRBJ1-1	ASSQAHGNTEAF
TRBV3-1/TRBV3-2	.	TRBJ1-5	ASSCAFPFWHHQPQH
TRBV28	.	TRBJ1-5	ATLQGSGGNQPQH
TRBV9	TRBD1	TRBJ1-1	ATAQGATGNTEAF
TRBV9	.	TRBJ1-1	ASSLEGGTEAF
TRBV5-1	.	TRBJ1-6	ASRSAYSNSPLH
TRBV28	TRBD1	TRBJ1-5	ASSLTGTGRRQPQH
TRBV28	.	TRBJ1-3	ASSFPGSSGNTIY
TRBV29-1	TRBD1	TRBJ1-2	SVGGTVYGYT
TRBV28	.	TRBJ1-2	ASSLPGGYT
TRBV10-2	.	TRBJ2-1	ASSMEHLSYNEQF
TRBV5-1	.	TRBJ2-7	ASSLGGTTPYEQY
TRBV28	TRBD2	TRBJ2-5	ASSPPSGGKY
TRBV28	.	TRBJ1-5	ASRPRRESHSNQPQH
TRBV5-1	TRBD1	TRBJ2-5	ASSLAGGQEKTQY
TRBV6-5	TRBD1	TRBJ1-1	ASSPGQGADTEAF